This paragraph reports one T cell receptor (beta chain). The record originates from a study of cytomegalovirus exposure and HLA in healthy donors. Researchers ran the PCR with 60 Vbeta and 13 Jbeta primers. Produced via immunoSEQ multiplex PCR; TCRdb's table is partial and in-frame only. This sample has around 76,000 clones, with about four fifths found just once. V was clipped by 2 bases and J by 2 bases, with 9 bases between them. The germline CDR1 and CDR2 sequences are MNHNS and SASEGT. CDR3 length: 14 amino acids. V usage is TRBV6-1 and J usage is TRBJ2-5; tentatively, D is TRBD2 (6 bases). The source material was PBMCs. This clonotype originated in a woman aged 40-49 years in good health and CMV-seropositive. The DNA for the CDR3 is TGTGCCAGCAGTGAATCCGGGAGACAAGAGACCCAGTACTTC. Translated, it gives CASSESGRQETQYF.